The rows below give T cell receptor beta chains drawn from one sample of a study of T cells in localized non-small cell lung cancer. Here immunoSEQ multiplex PCR was the method, and the copy in TCRdb shows in-frame clones only, minus some. Here the sample spans 35,000 to 50,000 clones, roughly nine tenths being singletons. Sequences were derived from PBMCs, sampled before any cancer treatment. All receptors come from a woman between 40 and 69 years old with stage II lung adenocarcinoma. CDR3s include the opening cysteine and the closing phenylalanine or tryptophan. Each record gives: CDR3 DNA, CDR3 protein, V gene, clone size, J gene, D gene. D genes are given only for firm matches. Some rows mark clone size as missing; the rest say once, few, many or name a class of expanded clone.

TGTGCCAGCAGCTTAATGCCAGCAACTAATGAAAAACTGTTTTTT | CASSLMPATNEKLFF | TRBV7-3 | NA | TRBJ1-4 | NA
TGCGCCAGCAGCCAAGGAGCGGGAATATACAATGAGCAGTTCTTC | CASSQGAGIYNEQFF | TRBV4-1 | NA | TRBJ2-1 | TRBD2
TGTGCCAGTAGTACTCTCCGAGTGAACACTGAAGCTTTCTTT | CASSTLRVNTEAFF | TRBV19 | NA | TRBJ1-1 | NA
TGTGCCAGCTGGGGGACAAATAACTATGGCTACACCTTC | CASWGTNNYGYTF | TRBV9 | NA | TRBJ1-2 | NA
TGTGCCAGCAGTACAGGGCTAGCCAAAAACATTCAGTACTTC | CASSTGLAKNIQYF | TRBV6-5 | NA | TRBJ2-4 | NA
TGTGCCAGCTCACCACGGGGCGGGGGTGAAGCTTTCTTT | CASSPRGGGEAFF | TRBV18 | NA | TRBJ1-1 | NA
TGTGCCAGCTCACCCCCGGTCGGCCTGAACACTGAAGCTTTCTTT | CASSPPVGLNTEAFF | TRBV18 | NA | TRBJ1-1 | NA
TGTGCCAGCAGCCCAGGCATCCGGGGTGGTTCACCCCTCCACTTT | CASSPGIRGGSPLHF | TRBV7-9 | NA | TRBJ1-6 | NA
TGTGCCAGCAGCCTAGATTTCGGCGAGCAGTTCTTC | CASSLDFGEQFF | TRBV6-4 | NA | TRBJ2-1 | NA
TGTGCCAGCAGTTTAGGGGGTCCCTACCTACGTGAGCAGTTCTTC | CASSLGGPYLREQFF | TRBV28 | NA | TRBJ2-1 | NA
TGTGCCAGCAGCCCCCGGGGGGGCGGGCAGCCCCAGCATTTT | CASSPRGGGQPQHF | TRBV7-2 | NA | TRBJ1-5 | NA
TGCGCCAGCATCCATGACAGTACGAACACTGAAGCTTTCTTT | CASIHDSTNTEAFF | TRBV5-1 | NA | TRBJ1-1 | NA
TGCAGCGTTCTCGAGGGAAACACCATATATTTT | CSVLEGNTIYF | TRBV29-1 | NA | TRBJ1-3 | NA
TGTGCCAGCAGCCAAGATGAGCGCGGGTTCGGGTCACCCCTCCACTTT | CASSQDERGFGSPLHF | TRBV4-2 | NA | TRBJ1-6 | NA
TGTGCCAGCAGCTCCCAGGGGGCGTCCTACAATGAGCAGTTCTTC | CASSSQGASYNEQFF | TRBV11-1 | NA | TRBJ2-1 | TRBD1
TGCGCCAGCAGCCAAGTTTTTGGGGGGGAGAGGGACACAGATACGCAGTATTTT | CASSQVFGGERDTDTQYF | TRBV4-1 | NA | TRBJ2-3 | TRBD2
TGCGCCAGCAGCTTGGGTCTAGCGGTAAACAATGAGCAGTTCTTC | CASSLGLAVNNEQFF | TRBV5-1 | NA | TRBJ2-1 | TRBD2
TGTGCCAGCAGTTACTCGCCAGGGGATAATGAAAAACTGTTTTTT | CASSYSPGDNEKLFF | TRBV6-5 | NA | TRBJ1-4 | NA
TGTGCCAGCTCACCAGTCGTAGGACAGGGCTCTAACTATGGCTACACCTTC | CASSPVVGQGSNYGYTF | TRBV18 | NA | TRBJ1-2 | TRBD1
TGTGCCAGCAGCGGGGGGACAGACACTGAAGCTTTCTTT | CASSGGTDTEAFF | TRBV9 | once | TRBJ1-1 | TRBD1
TGTGCCAGCAGTCCCCTTTTGGAGGGGATCACAGATACGCAGTATTTT | CASSPLLEGITDTQYF | TRBV28 | NA | TRBJ2-3 | NA
TGTGCCAGCAGCCCTTTTTTGGGTGAAAAACTGTTTTTT | CASSPFLGEKLFF | TRBV28 | NA | TRBJ1-4 | NA
TGTGCCAGCAGCCAAGACGGGACAGGGCTTCCTAGGCGTGGCTACACCTTC | CASSQDGTGLPRRGYTF | TRBV4-2 | NA | TRBJ1-2 | TRBD1
TGTGCCACCAGCAGAGCGGGTTCTAGCACAGATACGCAGTATTTT | CATSRAGSSTDTQYF | TRBV15 | NA | TRBJ2-3 | NA
TGTGCCACCAGCAGAGATGCTGGGGTAGAGACCCAGTACTTC | CATSRDAGVETQYF | TRBV15 | NA | TRBJ2-5 | NA
TGTGCCAGCAGCTTTAATGGCTACACCTTC | CASSFNGYTF | TRBV7-9 | NA | TRBJ1-2 | NA
TGTGCCAGCAGTGAAAGTTCGGGACGGACTAGCGGGAGTCTCCACGAGCAGTACTTC | CASSESSGRTSGSLHEQYF | TRBV6-1 | NA | TRBJ2-7 | TRBD2
TGTGCCAGCAGCTTTCGCCGAGGGACCCAGCGAATGAGCTCCTATAATTCACCCCTCCACTTT | CASSFRRGTQRMSSYNSPLHF | TRBV7-8 | NA | TRBJ1-6 | NA
TGTGCCAGCAGTTATGACAGAGAGAGGAACACTGAAGCTTTCTTT | CASSYDRERNTEAFF | TRBV6-5 | NA | TRBJ1-1 | NA
TGCGCCAGCAGAGGACGGGACTCTGGAAACACCATATATTTT | CASRGRDSGNTIYF | TRBV10-2 | NA | TRBJ1-3 | NA
TGTGCCAGTAGACGGGTCGGGGTGGACAATGAGCAGTTCTTC | CASRRVGVDNEQFF | TRBV19 | NA | TRBJ2-1 | NA
TGTGCCAGCAGCCCCTGGGGGGAAAATCAGCCCCAGCATTTT | CASSPWGENQPQHF | TRBV5-6 | NA | TRBJ1-5 | NA
TGTGCCAGCAGCCCCCGGGGGGATAGCAATCAGCCCCAGCATTTT | CASSPRGDSNQPQHF | TRBV9 | NA | TRBJ1-5 | NA
TGTGCCAGCAGCTTGGTGAGGAGCAATCAGCCCCAGCATTTT | CASSLVRSNQPQHF | TRBV5-6 | NA | TRBJ1-5 | NA
TGTGCCAGCACCTCTCCGGGACAACCGCTCTACGAGCAGTACTTC | CASTSPGQPLYEQYF | TRBV6-5 | NA | TRBJ2-7 | NA
TGTGCCAGCAGAGGTGGACAGGTCGGGGAGCTGTTTTTT | CASRGGQVGELFF | TRBV27 | NA | TRBJ2-2 | TRBD1
TGTGCCAGCAGTTACTCGGGAGGAGCTGGCAATGAGCAGTTCTTC | CASSYSGGAGNEQFF | TRBV6-6 | NA | TRBJ2-1 | NA
TGTGCCAGCGGGGACTGGGGGGACACTGAAGCTTTCTTT | CASGDWGDTEAFF | TRBV6-5 | NA | TRBJ1-1 | NA
TGTGCCAGCAGCAAAGATGGTTGGGCAGGGGGAAAAAATGATCAGCCCCAGCATTTT | CASSKDGWAGGKNDQPQHF | TRBV21-1 | NA | TRBJ1-5 | NA
TGTGCCAGTAGTGGAAAGGGGAGGAGCTCCTACGAGCAGTACTTC | CASSGKGRSSYEQYF | TRBV19 | NA | TRBJ2-7 | NA
TGTGCCAGCAGTTACTCTTCGGGGGGTCCCTACAATGAGCAGTTCTTC | CASSYSSGGPYNEQFF | TRBV7-8 | NA | TRBJ2-1 | TRBD2
TGTGCCAGTAGTCTAGGACTCTTTAACACTGAAGCTTTCTTT | CASSLGLFNTEAFF | TRBV19 | NA | TRBJ1-1 | NA
TGTGCCAGCAGTAGCGATATTAGCAATCAGCCCCAGCATTTT | CASSSDISNQPQHF | TRBV28 | NA | TRBJ1-5 | NA
TGTGCCAGCAGTTCCGGGACAGGATACAATGAGCAGTTCTTC | CASSSGTGYNEQFF | TRBV27 | once | TRBJ2-1 | TRBD1
TGTGCCAGCAGCTTTAGAAGCGGGGAGGGAGATACGCAGTATTTT | CASSFRSGEGDTQYF | TRBV11-3 | NA | TRBJ2-3 | TRBD2
TGTGCCAGCAGTGAGTCTCAAGAGACCCAGTACTTC | CASSESQETQYF | TRBV2 | NA | TRBJ2-5 | NA
TGTGCCATCAGTCCAGGGGACGCGAACACTGAAGCTTTCTTT | CAISPGDANTEAFF | TRBV10-3 | NA | TRBJ1-1 | NA
TGTGCCAGCAGTACAGGAGCGAATCAGCCCCAGCATTTT | CASSTGANQPQHF | TRBV6-4 | NA | TRBJ1-5 | NA
TGTGCCAGCAGTTACTCGAAGGGGCGGAGTAACTATGGCTACACCTTC | CASSYSKGRSNYGYTF | TRBV6-6 | NA | TRBJ1-2 | NA
TGTGCCAGCAGCTTATTCGGTCCCCATGGGTTCTTC | CASSLFGPHGFF | TRBV7-9 | NA | TRBJ2-1 | NA
TGCGCCAGCAGCTTGGAACTAGCGGGGGGGCTGAAATACGAGCAGTACTTC | CASSLELAGGLKYEQYF | TRBV5-1 | NA | TRBJ2-7 | TRBD2
TGTGCCAGCAGCTTAGCTGGTGGGGGCAGGTTGGGGCCCCAGCATTTT | CASSLAGGGRLGPQHF | TRBV7-2 | NA | TRBJ1-5 | NA
TGCGCCAGCAGCTTGGCAGTCTCGGACCCCGAAGCTTTCTTT | CASSLAVSDPEAFF | TRBV5-1 | NA | TRBJ1-1 | NA
TGTGCCAGCAGCCTCCAAGCGGCTGGGGTCAACGTCCTGACTTTC | CASSLQAAGVNVLTF | TRBV7-2 | NA | TRBJ2-6 | NA
TGTGCCAGCAGCGACGCCGGGACATTGAACACTGAAGCTTTCTTT | CASSDAGTLNTEAFF | TRBV5-6 | NA | TRBJ1-1 | NA
TGTGCCAGCAGCAGCAGGAGACAGAATAACACCGGGGAGCTGTTTTTT | CASSSRRQNNTGELFF | TRBV21-1 | NA | TRBJ2-2 | NA
TGTGCCAGCAGCTTAAGATCGGCAGGGGGCATGGGCACCGGGGAGCTGTTTTTT | CASSLRSAGGMGTGELFF | TRBV7-3 | once | TRBJ2-2 | TRBD1